The 13 T cell receptor beta chains reported below all come from one sample, sequenced in a study of identical twins. TCRdb recomputed calls from the 5' RACE reads with MiXCR, one row per CDR3 protein. The repertoire holds fewer than 550,000 distinct CDR3 sequences, with around 15% as singletons. These data also featured in a second study, about yellow fever vaccine responses in identical twins.

The sequenced material came from CD4+ T cells sorted from blood. These TCRs come from a woman between 18 and 30 years old in good health.

This clonotype was counted a few times. The CDR3 here is CASSTEETQYF. CDR3 nucleotide sequence: TGTGCCAGCAGTACCGAGGAGACCCAGTACTTC. This chain joins TRBV6-6 and TRBJ2-5; D is unclear. V was clipped by 5 bases and J by 5 bases, with 6 bases between them. The CDR3 totals 11 residues. Germline-derived CDR1 and CDR2 are MNHNY and SVGAGI (reference sequence).

This clonotype was recorded at least ten times. The chain employs TRBV2 and TRBJ2-2, with TRBD1 as a possible D gene (7 bases). The germline V gene has CDR1 SNHLY and CDR2 FYNNEI. V was pared by 6 bases and J by 7 bases, with 12 bases between. The CDR3 loop spans 13 amino acids. CDR3 DNA sequence: TGTGCCAGCAGGACAGGGAGGAACGGGGAGCTGTTTTTT. This translates into CASRTGRNGELFF.

The chain has TRBV18 and TRBJ2-7; no definite D call. The CDR3 loop spans 14 amino acids. Germline V gives CDR1 KGHSH, CDR2 LQKENI. V was shortened by 0 bases and J by 2 bases, with 8 bases between the two germline ends. The CDR3 DNA follows: TGTGCCAGCTCACCACCCACAGTGACCTACGAGCAGTACTTC. Translated: CASSPPTVTYEQYF.

The table lists this clonotype with a few counts. The rearrangement links TRBV25-1 to TRBJ2-2; D is possibly TRBD2 (6 bases). This CDR3 is 14 amino acids long. Germline CDR1 reads MGHDK; CDR2 reads SYGVNS. Trimming removed 5 bases from V and 0 bases from J, with 7 bases in between. The CDR3 protein is CASSREPNTGELFF. CDR3 in DNA: TGTGCCAGCAGTCGGGAGCCGAACACCGGGGAGCTGTTTTTT.

The V call is TRBV6-2 or TRBV6-3, the J call TRBJ2-2, with 7 bases matching TRBD2. J was trimmed by 4 bases and V by 0 bases; bases with no gene match: 5. The germline V gene has CDR1 MNHEY and CDR2 SVGEGT. The length of the CDR3 is 16 residues. CDR3 in amino acids: CASSYSGLEGTGELFF. DNA for the CDR3: TGTGCCAGCAGTTACTCAGGACTAGAAGGCACCGGGGAGCTGTTTTTT.

This clonotype has more than one count but fewer than ten. The chain carries TRBV12-5 and TRBJ2-1; D may be TRBD2 (6 bases). Trimming pared 2 bases from V and 11 bases from J, leaving 22 bases between. The germline V gene encodes CDR1 LGHNT and CDR2 FRNRAP. The CDR3 has 16 residues. In DNA form, the CDR3 reads TGTGCTAGTGGTTTGACGTGGGAGGCCATGGCGCAAAAGCAGTTCTTC. The encoded protein is CASGLTWEAMAQKQFF. The whole variable domain, filled in from reference TRBV12-5 and TRBJ2-1, reads DARVTQTPRHKVTEMGQEVTMRCQPILGHNTVFWYRQTMMQGLELLAYFRNRAPLDDSGMPKDRFSAEMPDATLATLKIQPSEPRDSAVYFCASGLTWEAMAQKQFFGPGTRLTVL.

A few counts support this clonotype. The V and J genes are TRBV9 and TRBJ2-3; D is uncertain. The CDR3 is 14 amino acids. The germline CDR1 and CDR2 sequences are SGDLS and YYNGEE. The V gene lost 2 bases and the J gene lost 0 bases, with 7 bases spanning the gap. This CDR3 is CASSVSASTDTQYF. In nucleotides, the CDR3 is TGTGCCAGCAGCGTTTCAGCGAGCACAGATACGCAGTATTTT.

Ten or more counts support this clonotype. The rearrangement links TRBV12-3 or TRBV12-4 to TRBJ2-7, with a weak D call TRBD2 (5 bases). This CDR3 is built from 15 residues. V lost 5 bases, J lost 2 bases, and 16 bases lay in between. CDR3 in amino acids: CASSPRDLTAYEQYF. CDR3 sequence (DNA): TGTGCCAGCAGTCCCCGGGATCTAACGGCCTACGAGCAGTACTTC.

The chain has TRBV7-9 and TRBJ2-1, with TRBD1 matching 9 bases. This CDR3 is 13 amino acids long. Germline CDR1 reads SEHNR; CDR2 reads FQNEAQ (reference sequence). V shed 4 bases and J 13 bases; nucleotides not matched to a gene: 8. CDR3 protein: CASSSGTGFYQFF. As DNA, the CDR3 is TGTGCCAGCAGCTCAGGGACAGGGTTTTATCAGTTCTTC. Complete variable domain (other parts from reference TRBV7-9 and TRBJ2-1): DTGVSQNPRHKITKRGQNVTFRCDPISEHNRLYWYRQTLGQGPEFLTYFQNEAQLEKSRLLSDRFSAERPKGSFSTLEIQRTEQGDSAMYLCASSSGTGFYQFFGPGTRLTVL.

V gene TRBV9 combines with J gene TRBJ2-7, with no clear D. The V and J ends lost 0 bases and 2 bases respectively, with 9 bases between them. This CDR3 region has 14 residues. The germline V gene has CDR1 SGDLS and CDR2 YYNGEE. The DNA for the CDR3 is TGTGCCAGCAGCGTAGAGGCTAAAACCTACGAGCAGTACTTC. Translated: CASSVEAKTYEQYF.

CDR3 sequence (DNA): TGTGCCAGCTCGCGCGGGGGCGTCGGGGACGAGCAGTACTTC. It specifies CASSRGGVGDEQYF. The chain recombines TRBV18 with TRBJ2-7; perhaps TRBD2 as D (7 bases). Trimming pared 6 bases from V and 5 bases from J, leaving 17 bases between. The germline gives CDR1 KGHSH, CDR2 LQKENI. This CDR3 region has 14 residues.

This clonotype was observed a handful of times. This sequence joins TRBV7-9 and TRBJ1-2, with a possible D match to TRBD1 (5 bases). Trimming took off 2 bases at V and 7 bases at J, with 20 bases between the two ends. From germline, CDR1 is SEHNR and CDR2 FQNEAQ (reference sequence). The CDR3 runs 16 residues. The CDR3 sequence: CASSLTAPNGAGGYTF. The CDR3 DNA reads as TGTGCCAGCAGCTTAACGGCCCCCAATGGGGCAGGTGGCTACACCTTC.

This clonotype was seen only a few times. The chain uses TRBV20-1 and TRBJ2-1; D gene unclear. The CDR3 runs to 15 residues. Germline CDR1 and CDR2: DFQATT and SNEGSKA (reference sequence). V lost 6 bases to trimming and J lost 8 bases, with 23 bases between them. CDR3 nucleotides: TGCAGTGCCAGCCCCATACCGTTCTCTAGGGATGAGCAGTTCTTC. It specifies CSASPIPFSRDEQFF.